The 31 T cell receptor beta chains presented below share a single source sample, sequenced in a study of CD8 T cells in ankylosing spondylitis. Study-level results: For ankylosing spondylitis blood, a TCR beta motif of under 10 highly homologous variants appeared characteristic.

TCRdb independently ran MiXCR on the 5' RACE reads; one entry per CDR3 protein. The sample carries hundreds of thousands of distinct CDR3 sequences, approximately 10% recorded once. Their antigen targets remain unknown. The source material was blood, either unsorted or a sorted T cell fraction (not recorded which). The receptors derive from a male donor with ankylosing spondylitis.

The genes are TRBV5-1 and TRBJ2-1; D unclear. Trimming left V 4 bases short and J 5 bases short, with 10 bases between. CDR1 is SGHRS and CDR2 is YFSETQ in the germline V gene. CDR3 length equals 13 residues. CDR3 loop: CASSPVNNNEQFF. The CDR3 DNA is TGCGCCAGCAGCCCCGTAAATAACAATGAGCAGTTCTTC.

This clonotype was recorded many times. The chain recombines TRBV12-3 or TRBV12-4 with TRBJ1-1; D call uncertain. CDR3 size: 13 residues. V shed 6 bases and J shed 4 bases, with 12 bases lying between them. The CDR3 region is CASSLSGGTEAFF. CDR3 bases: TGTGCCAGCAGCTTATCGGGAGGCACTGAAGCTTTCTTT.

The CDR3 spells CASSFHLRVGDNEQFF. The CDR3, as DNA: TGTGCCAGCAGCTTCCACCTCAGGGTGGGGGACAATGAGCAGTTCTTC. The rearrangement uses TRBV7-6 and TRBJ2-1, with D possibly called TRBD1 or TRBD2 (5 bases each). Looked up from germline, CDR1 is SGHVS and CDR2 is FNYEAQ. The V end lost 3 bases, the J end lost 5 bases, and 17 bases lay between the germline ends. The CDR3 runs 16 residues.

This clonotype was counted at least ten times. The chain's CDR3 is CASSSEAYGYTF. The CDR3 DNA reads TGTGCCAGCAGTTCCGAGGCCTATGGCTACACCTTC. The J gene is TRBJ1-2, the V gene TRBV12-3 or TRBV12-4, with unresolved D. The V and J ends lost 4 bases and 4 bases respectively, with 7 bases between them. CDR3 length: 12 amino acids.

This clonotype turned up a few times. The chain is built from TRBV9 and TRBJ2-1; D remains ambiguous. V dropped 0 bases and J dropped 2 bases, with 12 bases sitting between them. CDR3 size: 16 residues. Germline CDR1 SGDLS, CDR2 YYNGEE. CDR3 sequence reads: CASSVVGTLAYNEQFF. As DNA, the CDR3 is TGTGCCAGCAGCGTAGTGGGCACCTTGGCCTACAATGAGCAGTTCTTC.

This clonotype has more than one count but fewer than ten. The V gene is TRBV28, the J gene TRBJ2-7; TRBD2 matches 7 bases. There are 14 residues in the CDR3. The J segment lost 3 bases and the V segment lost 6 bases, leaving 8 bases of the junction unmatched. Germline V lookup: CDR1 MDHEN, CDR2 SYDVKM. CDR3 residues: CASRIAGADYEQYF. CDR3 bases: TGTGCCAGCAGAATCGCGGGAGCCGACTACGAGCAGTACTTC.

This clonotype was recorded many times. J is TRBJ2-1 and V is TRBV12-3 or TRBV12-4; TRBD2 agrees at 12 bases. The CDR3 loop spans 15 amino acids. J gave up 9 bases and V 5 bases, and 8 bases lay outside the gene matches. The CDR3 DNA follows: TGTGCCAGCAGTCGCGGACTAGCGGGAATCGGTGAGCAGTTCTTC. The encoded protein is CASSRGLAGIGEQFF.

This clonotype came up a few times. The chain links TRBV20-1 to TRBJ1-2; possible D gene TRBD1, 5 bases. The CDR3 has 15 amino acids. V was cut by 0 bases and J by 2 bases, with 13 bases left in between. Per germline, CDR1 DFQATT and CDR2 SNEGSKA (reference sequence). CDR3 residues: CSARDPGQGNYGYTF. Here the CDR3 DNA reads TGCAGTGCTAGAGATCCAGGGCAGGGAAACTATGGCTACACCTTC.

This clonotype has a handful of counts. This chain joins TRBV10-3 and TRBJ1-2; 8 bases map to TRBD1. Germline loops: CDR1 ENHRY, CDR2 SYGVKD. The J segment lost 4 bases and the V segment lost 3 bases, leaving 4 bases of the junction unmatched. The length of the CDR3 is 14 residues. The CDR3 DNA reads TGTGCCATCAGTGAAGGACAGGGTACCTATGGCTACACCTTC. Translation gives CAISEGQGTYGYTF.

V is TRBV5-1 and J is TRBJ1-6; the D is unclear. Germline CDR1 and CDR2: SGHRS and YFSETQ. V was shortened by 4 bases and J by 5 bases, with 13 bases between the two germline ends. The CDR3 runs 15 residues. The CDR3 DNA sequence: TGCGCCAGCAGCCAACGGACGGTTGATAATTCACCCCTCCACTTT. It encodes CASSQRTVDNSPLHF.

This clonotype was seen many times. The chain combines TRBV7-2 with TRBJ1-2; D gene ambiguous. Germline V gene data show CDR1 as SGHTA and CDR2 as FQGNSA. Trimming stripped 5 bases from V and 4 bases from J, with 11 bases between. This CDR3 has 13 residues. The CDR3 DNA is TGTGCCAGCAGCGGGTCTGGCGGCTATGGCTACACCTTC. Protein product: CASSGSGGYGYTF.

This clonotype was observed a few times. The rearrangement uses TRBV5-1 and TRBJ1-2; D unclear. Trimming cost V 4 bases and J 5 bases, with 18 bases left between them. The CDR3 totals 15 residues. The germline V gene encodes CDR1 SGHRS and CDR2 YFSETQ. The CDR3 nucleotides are TGCGCCAGCAGCGACGGTGGAGGGAGGGCGTATGGCTACACCTTC. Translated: CASSDGGGRAYGYTF.

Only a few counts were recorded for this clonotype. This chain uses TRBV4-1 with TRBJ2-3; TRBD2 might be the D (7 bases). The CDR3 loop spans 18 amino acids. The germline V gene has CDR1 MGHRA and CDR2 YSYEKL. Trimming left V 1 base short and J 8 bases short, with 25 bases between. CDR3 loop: CASSQARGGITTDGTQYF. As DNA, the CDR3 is TGCGCCAGCAGCCAAGCGAGGGGGGGGATTACTACAGATGGTACGCAGTATTTT.

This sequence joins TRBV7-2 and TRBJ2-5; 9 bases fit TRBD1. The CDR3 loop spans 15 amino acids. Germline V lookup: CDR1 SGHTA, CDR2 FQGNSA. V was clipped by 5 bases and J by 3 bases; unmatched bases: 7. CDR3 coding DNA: TGTGCCAGCAGCCCCGGGACAGGGTACGAAGAGACCCAGTACTTC. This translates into CASSPGTGYEETQYF.

The chain's CDR3 is CSARDRLAASSYEQYF. The CDR3 nucleotides are TGCAGTGCTAGAGACAGACTAGCGGCAAGCTCCTACGAGCAGTACTTC. The chain uses TRBV20-1 and TRBJ2-7, with 9 bases that match TRBD2. This CDR3 has 16 amino acids. Per germline, CDR1 DFQATT and CDR2 SNEGSKA (reference sequence). J was trimmed by 0 bases and V by 0 bases; bases with no gene match: 6.

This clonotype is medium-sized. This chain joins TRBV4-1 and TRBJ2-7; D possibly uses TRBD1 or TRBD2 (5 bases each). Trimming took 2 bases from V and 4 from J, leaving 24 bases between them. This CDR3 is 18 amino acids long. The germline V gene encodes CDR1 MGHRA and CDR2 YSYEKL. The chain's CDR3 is CASSQIGTRLRGDYEQYF. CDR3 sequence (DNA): TGCGCCAGCAGCCAAATCGGGACCCGATTAAGGGGAGATTACGAGCAGTACTTC.

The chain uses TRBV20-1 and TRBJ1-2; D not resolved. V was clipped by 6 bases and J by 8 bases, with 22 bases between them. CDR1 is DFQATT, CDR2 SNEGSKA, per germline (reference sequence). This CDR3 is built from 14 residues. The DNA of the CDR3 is TGCAGTGCCCTACCCCGGGGAGGGAGGTTAGGCTACACCTTC. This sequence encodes CSALPRGGRLGYTF.

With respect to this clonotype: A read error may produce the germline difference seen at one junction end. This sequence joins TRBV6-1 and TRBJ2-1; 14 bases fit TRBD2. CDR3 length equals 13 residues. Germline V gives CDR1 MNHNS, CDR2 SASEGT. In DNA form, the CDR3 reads TGTGCCAGCAGGGGGACTAGCGGGAGAGCAAAGATCTTC. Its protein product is CASRGTSGRAKIF.

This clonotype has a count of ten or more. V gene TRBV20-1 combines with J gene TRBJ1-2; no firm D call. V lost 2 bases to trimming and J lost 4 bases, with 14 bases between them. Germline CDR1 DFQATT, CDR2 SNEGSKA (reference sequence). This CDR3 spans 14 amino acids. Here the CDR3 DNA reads TGCAGTGCTAGACAAGACATTGGAACCTATGGCTACACCTTC. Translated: CSARQDIGTYGYTF.

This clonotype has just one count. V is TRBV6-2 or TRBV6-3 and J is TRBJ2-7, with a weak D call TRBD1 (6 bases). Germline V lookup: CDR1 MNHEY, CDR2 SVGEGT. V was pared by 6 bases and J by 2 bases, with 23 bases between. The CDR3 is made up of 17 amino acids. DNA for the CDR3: TGTGCCAGCAGCCCCCCAAAAGGTATACAGGGAGCCTACGAGCAGTACTTC. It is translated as CASSPPKGIQGAYEQYF.

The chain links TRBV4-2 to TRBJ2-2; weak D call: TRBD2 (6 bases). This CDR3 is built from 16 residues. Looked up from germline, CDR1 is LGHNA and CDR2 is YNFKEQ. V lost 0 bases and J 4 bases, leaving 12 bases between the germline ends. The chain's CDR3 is CASSQDPDGGTGELFF. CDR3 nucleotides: TGTGCCAGCAGCCAAGATCCGGACGGGGGCACCGGGGAGCTGTTTTTT.

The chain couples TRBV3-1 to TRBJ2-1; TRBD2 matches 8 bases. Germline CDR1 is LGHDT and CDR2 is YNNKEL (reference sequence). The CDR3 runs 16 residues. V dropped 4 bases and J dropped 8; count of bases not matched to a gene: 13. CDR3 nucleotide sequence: TGTGCCAGCAGCCGGACCACGGGAGGGCCTAGGGATGAGCAGTTCTTC. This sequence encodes CASSRTTGGPRDEQFF.

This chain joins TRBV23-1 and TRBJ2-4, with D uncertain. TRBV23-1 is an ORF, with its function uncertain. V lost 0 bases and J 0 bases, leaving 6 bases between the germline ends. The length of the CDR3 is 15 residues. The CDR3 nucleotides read TGCGCCAGCAGTCAATCGTGTCTAGCCAAAAACATTCAGTACTTC. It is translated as CASSQSCLAKNIQYF.

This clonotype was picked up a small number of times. This CDR3 reads CSARDPMEAYQPQHF. The CDR3, as DNA: TGCAGTGCTAGAGATCCGATGGAGGCTTATCAGCCCCAGCATTTT. The rearrangement links TRBV20-1 to TRBJ1-5; D gene uncertain. Germline CDR1 is DFQATT and CDR2 is SNEGSKA (reference sequence). CDR3 length equals 15 residues. V lost 0 bases, J lost 5 bases, and 14 bases lay in between.

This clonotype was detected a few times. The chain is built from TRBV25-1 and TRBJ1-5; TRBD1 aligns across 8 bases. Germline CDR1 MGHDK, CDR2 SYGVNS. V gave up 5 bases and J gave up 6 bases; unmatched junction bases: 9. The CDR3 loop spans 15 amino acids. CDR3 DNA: TGTGCCAGCAGTCCCGGGGGCAGGGGGCTTCAGCCCCAGCATTTT. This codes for CASSPGGRGLQPQHF.

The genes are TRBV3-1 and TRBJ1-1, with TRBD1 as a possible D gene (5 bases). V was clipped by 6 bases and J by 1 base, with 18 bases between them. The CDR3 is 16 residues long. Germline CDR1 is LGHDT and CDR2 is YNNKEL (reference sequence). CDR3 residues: CASSLGQGSGNTEAFF. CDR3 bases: TGTGCCAGCAGTCTGGGGCAGGGCTCAGGGAACACTGAAGCTTTCTTT.

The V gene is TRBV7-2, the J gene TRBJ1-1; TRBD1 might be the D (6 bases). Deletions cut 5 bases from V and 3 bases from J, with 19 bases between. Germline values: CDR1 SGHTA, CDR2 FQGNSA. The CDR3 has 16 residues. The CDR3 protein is CASSLRPTAGDTEAFF. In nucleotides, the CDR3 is TGTGCCAGCAGCCTCCGACCGACTGCAGGGGACACTGAAGCTTTCTTT.

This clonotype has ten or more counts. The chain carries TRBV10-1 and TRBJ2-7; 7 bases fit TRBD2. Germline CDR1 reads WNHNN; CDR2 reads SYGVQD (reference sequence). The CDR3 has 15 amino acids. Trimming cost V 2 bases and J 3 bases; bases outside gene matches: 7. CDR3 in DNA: TGCGCCAGCAGTGAGGATCTGGTAGCGGGCTACGAGCAGTACTTC. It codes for CASSEDLVAGYEQYF.

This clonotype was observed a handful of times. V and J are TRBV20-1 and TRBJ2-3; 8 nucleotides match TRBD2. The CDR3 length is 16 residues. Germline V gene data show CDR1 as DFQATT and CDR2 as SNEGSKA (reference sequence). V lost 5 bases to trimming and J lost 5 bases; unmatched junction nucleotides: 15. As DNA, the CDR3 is TGCAGTGCTCGATTCCTAGCGGGCCCTGGGGGAGATACGCAGTATTTT. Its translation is CSARFLAGPGGDTQYF.

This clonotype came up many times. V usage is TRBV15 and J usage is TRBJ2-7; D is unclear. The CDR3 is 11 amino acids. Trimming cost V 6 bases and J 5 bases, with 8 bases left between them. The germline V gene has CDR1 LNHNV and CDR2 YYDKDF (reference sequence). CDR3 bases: TGTGCCACCAGTAACAACCACGAGCAGTACTTC. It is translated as CATSNNHEQYF.

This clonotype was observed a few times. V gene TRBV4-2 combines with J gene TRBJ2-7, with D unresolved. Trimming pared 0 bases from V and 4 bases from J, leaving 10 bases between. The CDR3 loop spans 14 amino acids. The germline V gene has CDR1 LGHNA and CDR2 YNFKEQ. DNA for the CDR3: TGTGCCAGCAGCCAAGATGGACGGTGGTACGAGCAGTACTTC. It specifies CASSQDGRWYEQYF.